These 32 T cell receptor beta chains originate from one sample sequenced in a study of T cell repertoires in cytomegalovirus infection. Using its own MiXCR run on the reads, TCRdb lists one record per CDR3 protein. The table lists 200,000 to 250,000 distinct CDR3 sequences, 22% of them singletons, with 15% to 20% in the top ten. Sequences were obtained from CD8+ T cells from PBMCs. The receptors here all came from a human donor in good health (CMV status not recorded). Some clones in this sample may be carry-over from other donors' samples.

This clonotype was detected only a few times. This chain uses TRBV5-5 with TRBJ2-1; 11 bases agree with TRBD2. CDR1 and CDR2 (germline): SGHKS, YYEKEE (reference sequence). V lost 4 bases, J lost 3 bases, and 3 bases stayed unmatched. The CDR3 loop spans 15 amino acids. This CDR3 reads CASSVTSGDYNEQFF. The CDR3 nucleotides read TGTGCCAGCAGCGTGACTAGCGGGGACTACAATGAGCAGTTCTTC.

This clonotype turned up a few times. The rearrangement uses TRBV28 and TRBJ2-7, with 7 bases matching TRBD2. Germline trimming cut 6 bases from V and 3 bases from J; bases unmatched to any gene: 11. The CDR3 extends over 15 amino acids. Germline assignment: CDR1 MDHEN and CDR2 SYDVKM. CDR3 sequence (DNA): TGTGCCAGCAGCGACCTCCCGGGGGGAAACTACGAGCAGTACTTC. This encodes CASSDLPGGNYEQYF. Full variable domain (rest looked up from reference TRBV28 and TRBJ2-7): DVKVTQSSRYLVKRTGEKVFLECVQDMDHENMFWYRQDPGLGLRLIYFSYDVKMKEKGDIPEGYSVSREKKERFSLILESASTNQTSMYLCASSDLPGGNYEQYFGPGTRLTVT.

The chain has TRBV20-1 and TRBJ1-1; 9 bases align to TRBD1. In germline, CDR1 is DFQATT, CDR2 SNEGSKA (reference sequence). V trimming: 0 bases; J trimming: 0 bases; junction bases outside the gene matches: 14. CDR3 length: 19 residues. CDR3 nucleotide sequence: TGCAGTGCTAGAGATGACGGGACAGGGTTCGGGGAGCTGAACACTGAAGCTTTCTTT. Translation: CSARDDGTGFGELNTEAFF.

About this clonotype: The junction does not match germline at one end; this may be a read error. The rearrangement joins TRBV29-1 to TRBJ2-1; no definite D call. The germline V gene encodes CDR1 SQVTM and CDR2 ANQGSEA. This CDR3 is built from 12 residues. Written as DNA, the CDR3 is TGCAGCGTTGAAGAGGTTAGCAATGGGCAGTTCTTC. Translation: CSVEEVSNGQFF.

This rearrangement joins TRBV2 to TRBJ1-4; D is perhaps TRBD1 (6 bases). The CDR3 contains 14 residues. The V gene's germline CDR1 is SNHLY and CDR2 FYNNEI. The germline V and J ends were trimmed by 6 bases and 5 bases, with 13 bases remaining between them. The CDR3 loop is CASSRTAMNEKLFF. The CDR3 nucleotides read TGTGCCAGCAGCCGGACAGCCATGAATGAAAAACTGTTTTTT.

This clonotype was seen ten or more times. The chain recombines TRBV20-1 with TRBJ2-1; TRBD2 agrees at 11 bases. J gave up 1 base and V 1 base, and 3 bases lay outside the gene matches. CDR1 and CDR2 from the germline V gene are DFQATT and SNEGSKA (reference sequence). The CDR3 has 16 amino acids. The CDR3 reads CSARVLAGESYNEQFF. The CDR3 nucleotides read TGCAGTGCTAGAGTACTAGCGGGGGAGTCCTACAATGAGCAGTTCTTC.

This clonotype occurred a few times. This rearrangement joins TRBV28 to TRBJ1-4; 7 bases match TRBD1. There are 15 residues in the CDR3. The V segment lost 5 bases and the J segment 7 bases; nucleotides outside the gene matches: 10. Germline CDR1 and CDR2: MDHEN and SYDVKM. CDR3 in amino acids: CASSTGAHHGEKLFF. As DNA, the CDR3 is TGTGCCAGCAGTACAGGGGCTCATCACGGTGAAAAACTGTTTTTT.

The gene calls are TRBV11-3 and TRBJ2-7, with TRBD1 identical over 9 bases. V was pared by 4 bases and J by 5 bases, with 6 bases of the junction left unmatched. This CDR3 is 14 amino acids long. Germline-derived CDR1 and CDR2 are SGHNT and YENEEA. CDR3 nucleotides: TGTGCCAGCAGCTCGGGACAGGGAGTCCACGAGCAGTACTTC. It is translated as CASSSGQGVHEQYF.

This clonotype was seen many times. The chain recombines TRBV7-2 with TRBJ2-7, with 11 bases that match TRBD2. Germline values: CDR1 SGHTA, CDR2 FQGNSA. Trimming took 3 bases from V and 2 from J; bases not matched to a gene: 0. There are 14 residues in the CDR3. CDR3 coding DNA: TGTGCCAGCAGCTTTAGCGGGGGGGCCTACGAGCAGTACTTC. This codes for CASSFSGGAYEQYF.

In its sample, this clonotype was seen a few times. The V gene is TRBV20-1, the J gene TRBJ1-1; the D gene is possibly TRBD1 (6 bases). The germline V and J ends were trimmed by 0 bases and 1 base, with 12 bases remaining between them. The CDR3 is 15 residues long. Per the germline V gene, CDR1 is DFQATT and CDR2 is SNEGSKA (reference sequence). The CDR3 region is CSARDKDRTNTEAFF. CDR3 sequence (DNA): TGCAGTGCTAGAGATAAAGACAGGACGAACACTGAAGCTTTCTTT.

CDR3 coding DNA: TGTGCCAGTAGTATCAAGGGGGCGTGGAACACTGAAGCTTTCTTT. Translation gives CASSIKGAWNTEAFF. V and J are TRBV19 and TRBJ1-1; 7 bases fit TRBD1. The CDR3 covers 15 residues. The ends lost 3 bases at V and 1 base at J; junction bases unmatched: 5. Germline V gene sequence: CDR1 LNHDA, CDR2 SQIVND (reference sequence).

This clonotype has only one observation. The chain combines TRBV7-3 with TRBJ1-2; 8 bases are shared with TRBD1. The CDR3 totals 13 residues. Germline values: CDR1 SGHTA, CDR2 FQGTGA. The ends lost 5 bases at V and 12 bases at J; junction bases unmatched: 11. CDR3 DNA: TGTGCCAGCAGCCCAACTCAGGGACAGGCGAACACCTTC. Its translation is CASSPTQGQANTF.

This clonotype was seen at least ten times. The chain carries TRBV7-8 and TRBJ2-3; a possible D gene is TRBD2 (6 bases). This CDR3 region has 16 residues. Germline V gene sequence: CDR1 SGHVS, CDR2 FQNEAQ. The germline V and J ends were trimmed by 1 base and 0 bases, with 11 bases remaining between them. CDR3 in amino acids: CASSLGGALSTDTQYF. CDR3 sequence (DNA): TGTGCCAGCAGCTTAGGCGGGGCCCTGAGCACAGATACGCAGTATTTT.

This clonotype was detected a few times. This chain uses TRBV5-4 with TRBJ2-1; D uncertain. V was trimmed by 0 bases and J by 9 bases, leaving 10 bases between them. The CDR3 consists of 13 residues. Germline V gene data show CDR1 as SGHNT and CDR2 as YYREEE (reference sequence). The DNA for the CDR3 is TGTGCCAGCAGCTTGGCTAGATTTCCTGAGCAGTTCTTC. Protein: CASSLARFPEQFF.

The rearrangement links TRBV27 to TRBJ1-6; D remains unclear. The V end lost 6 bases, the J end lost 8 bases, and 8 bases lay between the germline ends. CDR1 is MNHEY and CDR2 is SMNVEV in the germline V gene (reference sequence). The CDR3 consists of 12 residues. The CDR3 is CASRYGDSPLHF. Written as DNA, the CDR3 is TGTGCCAGCAGATATGGGGATTCACCCCTCCACTTT.

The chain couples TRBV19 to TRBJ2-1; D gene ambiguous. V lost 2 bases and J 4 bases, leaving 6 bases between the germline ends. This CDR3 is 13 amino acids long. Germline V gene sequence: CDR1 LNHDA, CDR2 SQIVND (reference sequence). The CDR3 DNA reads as TGTGCCAGTAGTATAAACATATACAATGAGCAGTTCTTC. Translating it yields CASSINIYNEQFF.

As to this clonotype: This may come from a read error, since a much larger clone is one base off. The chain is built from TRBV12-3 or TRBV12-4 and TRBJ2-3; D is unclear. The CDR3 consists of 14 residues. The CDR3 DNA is TGTGCCAGCAGTTTAACCCGAAGCACAGAAACGCAGTATTTT. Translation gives CASSLTRSTETQYF.

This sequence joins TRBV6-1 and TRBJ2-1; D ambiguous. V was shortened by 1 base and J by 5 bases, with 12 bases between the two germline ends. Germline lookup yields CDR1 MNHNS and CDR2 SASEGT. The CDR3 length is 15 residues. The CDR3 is CASSEGRSLNNEQFF. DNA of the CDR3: TGTGCCAGCAGTGAAGGTCGGTCCTTAAACAATGAGCAGTTCTTC.

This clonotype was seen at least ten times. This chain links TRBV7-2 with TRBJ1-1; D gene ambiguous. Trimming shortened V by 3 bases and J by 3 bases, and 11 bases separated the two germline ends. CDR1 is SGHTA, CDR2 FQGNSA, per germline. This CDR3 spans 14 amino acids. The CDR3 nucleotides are TGTGCCAGCAGCTTCGGGGAAATGTACACTGAAGCTTTCTTT. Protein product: CASSFGEMYTEAFF.

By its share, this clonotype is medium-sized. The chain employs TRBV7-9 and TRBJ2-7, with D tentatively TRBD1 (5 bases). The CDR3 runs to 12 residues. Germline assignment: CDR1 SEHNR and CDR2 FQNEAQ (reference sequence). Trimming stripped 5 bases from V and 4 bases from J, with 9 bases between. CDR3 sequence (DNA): TGTGCCAGCAGCCCCTCAGGGTACGAGCAGTACTTC. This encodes CASSPSGYEQYF. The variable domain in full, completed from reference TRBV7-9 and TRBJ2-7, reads DTGVSQNPRHKITKRGQNVTFRCDPISEHNRLYWYRQTLGQGPEFLTYFQNEAQLEKSRLLSDRFSAERPKGSFSTLEIQRTEQGDSAMYLCASSPSGYEQYFGPGTRLTVT.

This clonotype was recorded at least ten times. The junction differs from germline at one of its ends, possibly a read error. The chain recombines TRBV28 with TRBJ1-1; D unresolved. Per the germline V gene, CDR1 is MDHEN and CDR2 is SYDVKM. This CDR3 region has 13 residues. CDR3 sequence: CASSLWRNTEAFF. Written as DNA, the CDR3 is TGTGCCAGCAGTCTATGGAGGAACACTGAAGCTTTCTTT.

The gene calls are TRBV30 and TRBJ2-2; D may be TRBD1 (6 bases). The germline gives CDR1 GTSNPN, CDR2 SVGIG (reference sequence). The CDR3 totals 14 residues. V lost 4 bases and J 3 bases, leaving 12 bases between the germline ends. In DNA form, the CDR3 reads TGTGCCTGGACGGACAGCACCCACACCGGGGAGCTGTTTTTT. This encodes CAWTDSTHTGELFF.

The CDR3 here is CASSVGVGTEAFF. The CDR3 DNA reads as TGTGCCAGCAGTGTAGGGGTGGGGACTGAAGCTTTCTTT. The chain is built from TRBV25-1 and TRBJ1-1; D possibly corresponds to TRBD1 (5 bases). Germline lookup yields CDR1 MGHDK and CDR2 SYGVNS. Trimming removed 4 bases at V and 5 bases at J, with 11 bases between. The CDR3 covers 13 residues. Based on the CDR3 plus reference TRBV25-1 and TRBJ1-1, the full variable domain is EADIYQTPRYLVIGTGKKITLECSQTMGHDKMYWYQQDPGMELHLIHYSYGVNSTEKGDLSSESTVSRIRTEHFPLTLESARPSHTSQYLCASSVGVGTEAFFGQGTRLTVV.

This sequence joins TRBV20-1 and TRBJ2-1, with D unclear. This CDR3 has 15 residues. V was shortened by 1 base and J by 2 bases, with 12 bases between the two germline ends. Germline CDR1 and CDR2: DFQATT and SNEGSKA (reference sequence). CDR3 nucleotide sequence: TGCAGTGCTAGAGCAGACCAACGCCCCTACAATGAGCAGTTCTTC. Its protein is CSARADQRPYNEQFF.

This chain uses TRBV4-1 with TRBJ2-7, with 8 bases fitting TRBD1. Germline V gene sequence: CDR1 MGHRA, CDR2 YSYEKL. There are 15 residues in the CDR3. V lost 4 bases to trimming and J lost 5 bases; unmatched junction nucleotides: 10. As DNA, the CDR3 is TGCGCCAGCAGCCCCCCGACAGGGGCTGGCAACGAGCAGTACTTC. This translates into CASSPPTGAGNEQYF.

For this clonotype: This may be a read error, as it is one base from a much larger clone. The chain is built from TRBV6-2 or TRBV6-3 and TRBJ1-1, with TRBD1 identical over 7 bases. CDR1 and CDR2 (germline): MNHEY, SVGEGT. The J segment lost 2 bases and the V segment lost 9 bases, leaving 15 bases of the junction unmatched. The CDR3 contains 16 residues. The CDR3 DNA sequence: TGTGCCAGGAGTACAAATGGACAGGAGCCTAACACTGAAGCTTTCTTT. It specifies CARSTNGQEPNTEAFF.

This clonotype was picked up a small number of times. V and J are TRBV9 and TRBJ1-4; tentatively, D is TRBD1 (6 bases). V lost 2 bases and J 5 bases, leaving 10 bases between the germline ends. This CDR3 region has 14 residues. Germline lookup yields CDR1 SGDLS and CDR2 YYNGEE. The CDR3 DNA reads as TGTGCCAGCAGCGTGTCCGGGGGCAATGAAAAACTGTTTTTT. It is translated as CASSVSGGNEKLFF.

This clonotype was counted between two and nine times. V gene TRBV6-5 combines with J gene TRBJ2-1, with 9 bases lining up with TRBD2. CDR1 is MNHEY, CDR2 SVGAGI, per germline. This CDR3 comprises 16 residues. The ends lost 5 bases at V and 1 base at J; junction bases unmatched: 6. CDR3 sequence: CASSPLAGTSYNEQFF. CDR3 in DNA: TGTGCCAGCAGTCCTCTAGCGGGAACTTCCTACAATGAGCAGTTCTTC.

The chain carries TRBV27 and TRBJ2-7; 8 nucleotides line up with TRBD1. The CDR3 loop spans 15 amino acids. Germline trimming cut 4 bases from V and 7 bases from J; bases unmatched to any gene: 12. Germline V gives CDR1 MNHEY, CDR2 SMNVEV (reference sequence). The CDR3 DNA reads TGTGCCAGCAGTTCGTTGACACAGGGGGTCGAGGAGCAGTACTTC. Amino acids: CASSSLTQGVEEQYF.

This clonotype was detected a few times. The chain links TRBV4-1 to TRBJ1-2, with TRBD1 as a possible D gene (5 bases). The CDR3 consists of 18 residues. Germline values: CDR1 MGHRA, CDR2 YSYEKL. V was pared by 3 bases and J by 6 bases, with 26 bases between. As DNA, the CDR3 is TGCGCCAGCAGCCAGGATCCGGGACCGATGACCGGGGGGGATGGCTACACCTTC. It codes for CASSQDPGPMTGGDGYTF.

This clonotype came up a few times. CDR3 loop: CASSAPRGQGVGEQYF. The DNA of the CDR3 is TGTGCCAGCAGTGCCCCCCGGGGGCAGGGGGTAGGGGAGCAGTACTTC. J is TRBJ2-7 and V is TRBV2; D might be TRBD1 (7 bases). CDR1 is SNHLY, CDR2 FYNNEI, per germline. There are 16 residues in the CDR3. Trimming stripped 4 bases from V and 7 bases from J, with 23 bases between.

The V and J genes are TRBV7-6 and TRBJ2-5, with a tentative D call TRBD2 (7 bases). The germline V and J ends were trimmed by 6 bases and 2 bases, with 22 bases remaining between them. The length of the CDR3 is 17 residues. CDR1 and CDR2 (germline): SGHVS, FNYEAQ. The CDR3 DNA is TGTGCCAGCAGTCCCTGGGGGGGCGTTAATCAGCAAGAGACCCAGTACTTC. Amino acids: CASSPWGGVNQQETQYF.